The next 16 T cell receptor beta chains were all read from a single sample in a study of cytomegalovirus exposure and HLA in healthy donors. PCR employed 60 Vbeta and 13 Jbeta primers. Repertoires were generated with immunoSEQ multiplex PCR, while TCRdb's copy carries only in-frame clones and drops some. The data show 130,000 to 150,000 clones, 75% to 80% seen once. Material for sequencing was PBMCs. The origin of the receptors is a woman aged 45-65 years in good health and CMV-seronegative.

CDR3 nucleotide sequence: TGCGCCAGCAGCCAAGTCCCAGGGAGGACTGGAAACACCATATATTTT. It is translated as CASSQVPGRTGNTIYF. This rearrangement joins TRBV4-1 to TRBJ1-3; perhaps TRBD1 as D (5 bases). The CDR3 is 16 residues long. Trimming left V 1 base short and J 2 bases short, with 12 bases between. The germline gives CDR1 MGHRA, CDR2 YSYEKL.

The rearrangement uses TRBV6-4 and TRBJ1-1, with 7 bases aligning to TRBD1. Germline V gives CDR1 MRHNA, CDR2 SNTAGT. This CDR3 comprises 13 residues. Written as DNA, the CDR3 is TGTGCTCCTTATGATTACGGGACAGCTGAAGCTTTCTTT. As protein: CAPYDYGTAEAFF.

Regarding this clone: This specimen includes other DNA sequences encoding the same CDR3. This CDR3 reads CASSHEGQQGAGEKLFF. DNA of the CDR3: TGTGCCAGCAGCCACGAAGGCCAACAGGGGGCGGGTGAAAAACTGTTTTTT. The gene calls are TRBV4-2 and TRBJ1-4; TRBD1 matches at 9 bases. The CDR3 is 17 residues long. CDR1 is LGHNA, CDR2 YNFKEQ, per germline. The V and J ends lost 3 bases and 7 bases, in that order; junction bases with no gene match: 12.

The J gene is TRBJ1-3, the V gene TRBV5-1, with D hard to call. In germline, CDR1 is SGHRS, CDR2 YFSETQ. Between the trimmed V and J ends, which lost 0 bases and 0 bases, there was a span of 10 bases. CDR3 length equals 16 residues. The CDR3, as DNA: TGCGCCAGCAGCTTGGGAGGCTCAAGCTCTGGAAACACCATATATTTT. It yields the protein CASSLGGSSSGNTIYF.

This chain connects TRBV7-9 to TRBJ1-1; possibly TRBD1 for D (6 bases). Germline CDR1 and CDR2: SEHNR and FQNEAQ (reference sequence). Trimming stripped 5 bases from V and 4 bases from J, with 14 bases between. The CDR3 runs to 14 residues. The CDR3 reads CASSPPVGGTEAFF. CDR3 bases: TGTGCCAGCAGCCCCCCAGTAGGGGGCACTGAAGCTTTCTTT. Variable domain in full (rest from reference TRBV7-9 and TRBJ1-1): DTGVSQNPRHKITKRGQNVTFRCDPISEHNRLYWYRQTLGQGPEFLTYFQNEAQLEKSRLLSDRFSAERPKGSFSTLEIQRTEQGDSAMYLCASSPPVGGTEAFFGQGTRLTVV.

The chain joins TRBV5-6 to TRBJ1-2; possibly TRBD1 for D (6 bases). CDR3 size: 15 residues. The V gene's germline CDR1 is SGHDT and CDR2 YYEEEE. Trimming took 4 bases from V and 8 from J, leaving 21 bases between them. The CDR3 sequence is CASSPLGGGGSGYTF. The DNA for the CDR3 is TGTGCCAGCAGCCCCCTTGGGGGCGGGGGTTCCGGCTACACCTTC.

The chain couples TRBV7-9 to TRBJ2-2; D perhaps matches TRBD1 (5 bases). V was cut by 3 bases and J by 1 base, with 6 bases left in between. This CDR3 has 14 residues. Germline V lookup: CDR1 SEHNR, CDR2 FQNEAQ (reference sequence). CDR3 amino acids: CASSLTVNTGELFF. For the CDR3, the DNA is TGTGCCAGCAGCTTGACAGTGAACACCGGGGAGCTGTTTTTT.

A note on this clone: Other DNA variants within this sample encode the same CDR3. The chain links TRBV4-1 to TRBJ2-7; D is uncertain. Per germline, CDR1 MGHRA and CDR2 YSYEKL. This CDR3 contains 14 residues. The V gene lost 0 bases and the J gene lost 1 base, with 7 bases spanning the gap. This CDR3 reads CASSQDRGSYEQYF. CDR3 nucleotide sequence: TGCGCCAGCAGCCAAGATCGAGGTTCCTACGAGCAGTACTTC.

This chain connects TRBV28 to TRBJ2-3; 7 bases are a match to TRBD1. Germline CDR1 and CDR2: MDHEN and SYDVKM. Losses at the gene ends were 5 bases for V and 0 bases for J; bases not matched to a gene: 5. The CDR3 covers 15 residues. This CDR3 reads CASSPGTASTDTQYF. The CDR3 DNA sequence: TGTGCCAGCAGTCCCGGGACAGCTAGCACAGATACGCAGTATTTT.

The chain has TRBV10-3 and TRBJ1-5, with D perhaps matching TRBD1 (6 bases). The V and J ends lost 3 bases and 5 bases respectively, with 11 bases between them. The CDR3 contains 14 residues. CDR1 is ENHRY, CDR2 SYGVKD, per germline. Here the CDR3 reads CAISETGKDQPQHF. The CDR3 DNA reads TGTGCCATCAGTGAAACAGGGAAGGATCAGCCCCAGCATTTT.

This chain joins TRBV6-1 and TRBJ1-6; D is perhaps TRBD1 (6 bases). Looked up from germline, CDR1 is MNHNS and CDR2 is SASEGT. V was trimmed by 10 bases and J by 12 bases, leaving 19 bases between them. This CDR3 spans 13 amino acids. The CDR3 coding sequence is TGTGCCACCAGGGTAAGGGGGTATGAACCCCTCCACTTT. Protein sequence: CATRVRGYEPLHF.

The chain uses TRBV5-1 and TRBJ2-3; 7 bases are a match to TRBD1. V was pared by 4 bases and J by 3 bases, with 8 bases of the junction left unmatched. This CDR3 comprises 15 residues. CDR1 SGHRS and CDR2 YFSETQ come from the germline V gene. DNA for the CDR3: TGCGCCAGCAGCCTCGGGACAGCCGTGACAGATACGCAGTATTTT. It translates to CASSLGTAVTDTQYF. The whole variable domain, remainder taken from reference TRBV5-1 and TRBJ2-3, is KAGVTQTPRYLIKTRGQQVTLSCSPISGHRSVSWYQQTPGQGLQFLFEYFSETQRNKGNFPGRFSGRQFSNSRSEMNVSTLELGDSALYLCASSLGTAVTDTQYFGPGTRLTVL.

The J gene is TRBJ2-1, the V gene TRBV7-9, with TRBD2 identical over 7 bases. The CDR3 consists of 15 residues. The germline V gene encodes CDR1 SEHNR and CDR2 FQNEAQ (reference sequence). V was pared by 2 bases and J by 4 bases, with 5 bases of the junction left unmatched. The CDR3 here is CASSLSLAMYNEQFF. The CDR3 DNA sequence: TGTGCCAGCAGCTTATCACTAGCGATGTACAATGAGCAGTTCTTC.

This clone is a singleton in its sample. CDR3 DNA sequence: TGTGCCAGCAGTTTGGCGCAGGAAGTTGGCTACACCTTC. This codes for CASSLAQEVGYTF. The gene calls are TRBV28 and TRBJ1-2; D ambiguous. Germline V gene lookup returns CDR1 MDHEN and CDR2 SYDVKM. The ends were cut back, 3 bases at V and 7 bases at J, with 12 bases in the middle. The CDR3 runs 13 residues.

V usage is TRBV28 and J usage is TRBJ2-5; TRBD2 matches 12 bases. CDR1 is MDHEN and CDR2 is SYDVKM in the germline V gene. Trimming removed 4 bases from V and 1 base from J; junction bases left unmatched: 4. CDR3 length: 16 residues. The CDR3 sequence: CASSSGLAGIQETQYF. The DNA of the CDR3 is TGTGCCAGCAGTTCCGGACTAGCGGGGATCCAAGAGACCCAGTACTTC.

This chain joins TRBV19 and TRBJ2-7; tentatively, D is TRBD1 (6 bases). Trimming took off 0 bases at V and 0 bases at J, with 6 bases between the two ends. This CDR3 region has 14 residues. Germline-derived CDR1 and CDR2 are LNHDA and SQIVND (reference sequence). The CDR3 coding sequence is TGTGCCAGTAGTATAGAACAGGGCTCCTACGAGCAGTACTTC. It codes for CASSIEQGSYEQYF.